Presented here are 24 T cell receptor beta chains from one specimen sequenced in a study of blood T cell repertoires in COVID-19. Sequencing used immunoSEQ multiplex PCR; TCRdb keeps in-frame clones, though not all of them. The repertoire holds more than 95,000 clones, roughly 80% seen once, with about 6.8% in the top ten. Sequenced input: peripheral blood. Receptors originate from a man aged 65 to 79 with acute or convalescent COVID-19.

This clone was seen a single time. This chain links TRBV5-1 with TRBJ2-7, with 9 bases identical to TRBD2. Per germline, CDR1 SGHRS and CDR2 YFSETQ. Trimming removed 4 bases from V and 8 bases from J; junction bases left unmatched: 7. The CDR3 is 13 residues long. The CDR3 loop reads CASSPEREAQQYF. CDR3 coding DNA: TGCGCCAGCAGCCCGGAGCGGGAGGCCCAGCAGTACTTC.

The chain recombines TRBV11-3 with TRBJ2-3; D ambiguous. Trimming shortened V by 2 bases and J by 4 bases, and 13 bases separated the two germline ends. The germline CDR1 and CDR2 sequences are SGHNT and YENEEA. This CDR3 has 15 residues. The CDR3 reads CASSLSRSSADTQYF. The CDR3 nucleotides read TGTGCCAGCAGCTTAAGCCGGAGCAGTGCAGATACGCAGTATTTT.

The chain joins TRBV6-2 or TRBV6-3 to TRBJ2-2; weak D call: TRBD2 (5 bases). CDR1 is MNHEY, CDR2 SVGEGT, per germline. V shed 0 bases and J shed 1 base, with 15 bases lying between them. The CDR3 spans 18 residues. CDR3 nucleotides: TGTGCCAGCAGTTACTCGAGCGGACTCCAAGGGAACACCGGGGAGCTGTTTTTT. It codes for CASSYSSGLQGNTGELFF.

The CDR3 here is CASSLGSTGPGETQYF. The DNA of the CDR3 is TGTGCCAGCAGCTTAGGTTCGACGGGCCCGGGGGAGACCCAGTACTTC. The V and J genes are TRBV11-2 and TRBJ2-5, with a tentative D call TRBD2 (5 bases). The CDR3 length is 16 residues. V was shortened by 1 base and J by 5 bases, with 17 bases between the two germline ends. CDR1 and CDR2 from the germline V gene are SGHAT and FQNNGV.

This clone was recorded once. The chain carries TRBV7-7 and TRBJ2-3; 8 bases align to TRBD2. This CDR3 is 15 amino acids long. V shed 5 bases and J 2 bases; nucleotides not matched to a gene: 6. Per germline, CDR1 SSHAT and CDR2 FNYEAQ (reference sequence). For the CDR3, the DNA is TGTGCCAGCAGCCGAGTAGCGGGGATCACAGATACGCAGTATTTT. Its translation is CASSRVAGITDTQYF.

The chain combines TRBV7-9 with TRBJ2-1; D ambiguous. Trimming removed 5 bases from V and 0 bases from J, with 8 bases in between. The germline CDR1 and CDR2 sequences are SEHNR and FQNEAQ (reference sequence). The CDR3 is 14 amino acids. CDR3 region: CASSRLSSYNEQFF. The CDR3 bases are TGTGCCAGCAGCCGCCTAAGCTCCTACAATGAGCAGTTCTTC. Looking up the rest from reference TRBV7-9 and TRBJ2-1 gives the full variable domain: DTGVSQNPRHKITKRGQNVTFRCDPISEHNRLYWYRQTLGQGPEFLTYFQNEAQLEKSRLLSDRFSAERPKGSFSTLEIQRTEQGDSAMYLCASSRLSSYNEQFFGPGTRLTVL.

The chain uses TRBV7-9 and TRBJ1-1, with 8 bases fitting TRBD1. The ends lost 1 base at V and 4 bases at J; junction bases unmatched: 8. This CDR3 has 16 residues. Germline V gene sequence: CDR1 SEHNR, CDR2 FQNEAQ (reference sequence). The CDR3 spells CASSLGDRWVGTEAFF. For the CDR3, the DNA is TGTGCCAGCAGCTTAGGGGACAGGTGGGTCGGCACTGAAGCTTTCTTT.

This clone was picked up a small number of times. The chain joins TRBV5-4 to TRBJ1-6; TRBD1 agrees at 8 bases. In germline, CDR1 is SGHNT, CDR2 YYREEE (reference sequence). CDR3 length: 15 amino acids. V was clipped by 3 bases and J by 6 bases; unmatched bases: 5. This CDR3 is CASSYGQGFNSPLHF. CDR3 DNA sequence: TGTGCCAGCAGCTATGGACAGGGATTTAATTCACCCCTCCACTTT.

The chain employs TRBV28 and TRBJ2-5; 10 bases line up with TRBD1. CDR1 is MDHEN, CDR2 SYDVKM, per germline. The ends lost 4 bases at V and 5 bases at J; junction bases unmatched: 7. The CDR3 length is 15 residues. CDR3 sequence: CASSSPGQGMETQYF. The CDR3 coding sequence is TGTGCCAGCAGTTCACCGGGACAGGGGATGGAGACCCAGTACTTC. The entire variable domain, with the rest obtained from reference TRBV28 and TRBJ2-5, is as follows: DVKVTQSSRYLVKRTGEKVFLECVQDMDHENMFWYRQDPGLGLRLIYFSYDVKMKEKGDIPEGYSVSREKKERFSLILESASTNQTSMYLCASSSPGQGMETQYFGPGTRLLVL.

This chain connects TRBV30 to TRBJ2-6; the D is unclear. Germline V gene lookup returns CDR1 GTSNPN and CDR2 SVGIG (reference sequence). Between the trimmed V and J ends, which lost 0 bases and 6 bases, there was a span of 9 bases. The CDR3 spans 14 residues. The chain's CDR3 is CAWSVDGLANVLTF. The CDR3 nucleotides are TGTGCCTGGAGTGTAGACGGGTTGGCCAACGTCCTGACTTTC. The whole variable domain, filled in from reference TRBV30 and TRBJ2-6, reads SQTIHQWPATLVQPVGSPLSLECTVEGTSNPNLYWYRQAAGRGLQLLFYSVGIGQISSEVPQNLSASRPQDRQFILSSKKLLLSDSGFYLCAWSVDGLANVLTFGAGSRLTVL.

This clone was observed once. The chain carries TRBV5-1 and TRBJ2-2, with 7 positions matching TRBD1. Germline-derived CDR1 and CDR2 are SGHRS and YFSETQ. The CDR3 extends over 14 amino acids. The trim removed 6 bases at V and 8 bases at J, leaving 10 bases unmatched. This chain's CDR3 is CASTRTGVLGELFF. In DNA, the CDR3 is TGCGCCAGCACCCGGACAGGCGTTTTAGGGGAGCTGTTTTTT.

This rearrangement joins TRBV7-2 to TRBJ2-3, with 9 bases identical to TRBD2. CDR1 and CDR2 from the germline V gene are SGHTA and FQGNSA. V shed 3 bases and J 0 bases; nucleotides not matched to a gene: 7. There are 17 residues in the CDR3. DNA for the CDR3: TGTGCCAGCAGCTTTTTTGGACTAGCGCCGAGCACAGATACGCAGTATTTT. This gives the protein CASSFFGLAPSTDTQYF.

This chain joins TRBV19 and TRBJ1-1; possibly TRBD1 for D (6 bases). CDR1 LNHDA and CDR2 SQIVND come from the germline V gene (reference sequence). The CDR3 loop spans 14 amino acids. The germline V and J ends were trimmed by 10 bases and 5 bases, with 20 bases remaining between them. CDR3 nucleotides: TGTGCCACCAAAGAAAGCAGGGGAAGGACTGAAGCTTTCTTT. Translated: CATKESRGRTEAFF.

The chain employs TRBV5-1 and TRBJ1-1, with 7 positions matching TRBD1. Looked up from germline, CDR1 is SGHRS and CDR2 is YFSETQ. The CDR3 length is 15 residues. V shed 2 bases and J 2 bases; nucleotides not matched to a gene: 6. DNA of the CDR3: TGCGCCAGCAGCTTATGGACAGGTGTCAACACTGAAGCTTTCTTT. This encodes CASSLWTGVNTEAFF.

This clone was observed once. The V and J genes are TRBV28 and TRBJ1-5; TRBD1 matches at 9 bases. The junction had 14 bases not matched to a gene; V was cut back by 10 bases and J by 7 bases. The CDR3 spans 15 residues. The germline V gene encodes CDR1 MDHEN and CDR2 SYDVKM. CDR3 amino acids: CATFTMGQGIQPQHF. DNA for the CDR3: TGTGCCACTTTTACGATGGGACAGGGTATCCAGCCCCAGCATTTT. The full variable domain, in which reference TRBV28 and TRBJ1-5 provide the parts outside the CDR3, is DVKVTQSSRYLVKRTGEKVFLECVQDMDHENMFWYRQDPGLGLRLIYFSYDVKMKEKGDIPEGYSVSREKKERFSLILESASTNQTSMYLCATFTMGQGIQPQHFGDGTRLSIL.

The rearrangement uses TRBV7-8 and TRBJ2-2; 7 bases are a match to TRBD2. V shed 1 base and J 6 bases; nucleotides not matched to a gene: 8. The CDR3 is 16 amino acids. Germline V gives CDR1 SGHVS, CDR2 FQNEAQ. The CDR3 reads CASSLDGLVRAGELFF. The CDR3 DNA follows: TGTGCCAGCAGCTTAGACGGACTAGTAAGGGCCGGGGAGCTGTTTTTT.

The CDR3 is CASGQGTYEQYF. CDR3 coding DNA: TGTGCCAGCGGACAGGGAACCTACGAGCAGTACTTC. V and J are TRBV12-3 or TRBV12-4 and TRBJ2-7, with TRBD1 matching 8 bases. The V gene end was trimmed by 8 bases and the J gene end by 2 bases; junction bases not matched to a gene: 2. This CDR3 has 12 amino acids.

CDR3: CATTPWQQGAMNTEAFF. CDR3 nucleotide sequence: TGTGCCACCACCCCCTGGCAACAGGGGGCGATGAACACTGAAGCTTTCTTT. The chain employs TRBV15 and TRBJ1-1; 9 bases are a match to TRBD1. This CDR3 has 17 residues. V lost 7 bases, J lost 0 bases, and 12 bases stayed unmatched. Germline values: CDR1 LNHNV, CDR2 YYDKDF (reference sequence). Full variable domain (outside the CDR3, taken from reference TRBV15 and TRBJ1-1): DAMVIQNPRYQVTQFGKPVTLSCSQTLNHNVMYWYQQKSSQAPKLLFHYYDKDFNNEADTPDNFQSRRPNTSFCFLDIRSPGLGDTAMYLCATTPWQQGAMNTEAFFGQGTRLTVV.

V usage is TRBV5-1 and J usage is TRBJ1-4, with 8 bases aligning to TRBD1. The germline V gene encodes CDR1 SGHRS and CDR2 YFSETQ. This CDR3 has 15 amino acids. Trimming removed 4 bases from V and 7 bases from J; junction bases left unmatched: 9. CDR3 protein: CASSPVSGGGEKLFF. CDR3 coding DNA: TGCGCCAGCAGCCCTGTATCAGGGGGCGGTGAAAAACTGTTTTTT.

The rearrangement uses TRBV5-6 and TRBJ2-6; TRBD1 might be the D (5 bases). The V and J ends lost 4 bases and 0 bases respectively, with 14 bases between them. The CDR3 totals 17 residues. Per germline, CDR1 SGHDT and CDR2 YYEEEE. CDR3 protein: CASSRGPINSGANVLTF. DNA of the CDR3: TGTGCCAGCAGCAGGGGCCCAATAAACTCTGGGGCCAACGTCCTGACTTTC.

This clone occurred many times. The chain is built from TRBV12-3 or TRBV12-4 and TRBJ2-5, with D unclear. V dropped 2 bases and J dropped 2 bases, with 6 bases sitting between them. The CDR3 contains 13 residues. The CDR3 here is CASSLYLQETQYF. CDR3 nucleotides: TGTGCCAGCAGTTTATACTTACAAGAGACCCAGTACTTC.

Only a few counts were recorded for this clone. The chain is built from TRBV6-2 or TRBV6-3 and TRBJ2-1, with a possible D match to TRBD2 (5 bases). The CDR3 totals 13 residues. CDR1 MNHEY and CDR2 SVGEGT come from the germline V gene. V was shortened by 6 bases and J by 7 bases, with 13 bases between the two germline ends. The CDR3: CASSPDFLNEQFF. In DNA form, the CDR3 reads TGTGCCAGCAGCCCGGACTTCCTTAATGAGCAGTTCTTC.

J is TRBJ1-2 and V is TRBV29-1, with D possibly TRBD1 on 6 matching bases. The germline V gene encodes CDR1 SQVTM and CDR2 ANQGSEA. The germline V and J ends were trimmed by 3 bases and 2 bases, with 16 bases remaining between them. The CDR3 has 15 amino acids. The CDR3, as DNA: TGCAGCGTTGAGGTGGCAGGGGTACTCAACTATGGCTACACCTTC. It encodes CSVEVAGVLNYGYTF.

The chain links TRBV4-2 to TRBJ2-3; D gene ambiguous. The CDR3 contains 18 residues. V lost 3 bases and J lost 3, with 22 bases in between. CDR1 LGHNA and CDR2 YNFKEQ come from the germline V gene. The CDR3 loop is CASSQLKDLIVWTDTQYF. The CDR3, as DNA: TGTGCCAGCAGCCAGTTGAAAGATCTAATTGTGTGGACAGATACGCAGTATTTT.